This is a list of T cell receptor beta chains from one sample in a study of T cell changes during pregnancy in multiple sclerosis. TCRdb keeps only in-frame clones here, not all; method: immunoSEQ multiplex PCR. The sample holds approximately 37,000 clones; about 89% are singletons and the top ten take 0.3% to 0.45%. The specimen comprised CD4+ T cells from peripheral blood mononuclear cells, sampled in the third trimester of pregnancy. These receptors all stem from a female donor in good health, enrolled as a control in a pregnancy study. Both conserved end residues are part of each CDR3. The D gene is left open where the match is weak. Clone size is given for some rows only: seen once, a few or many times, or a class if the clone is expanded.

d_call: -; v_call: TRBV7-3; clone_size: -; j_call: TRBJ2-3; cdr3_nt: TGTGCCAGCAGCTTAATCAAGGCGGGGACCCACCCAGATACGCAGTATTTT; cdr3_aa: CASSLIKAGTHPDTQYF
d_call: TRBD1; v_call: TRBV6-5; clone_size: -; j_call: TRBJ1-4; cdr3_nt: TGTGCCAGCAGTGCCCAGGGGGGTCGAAATGAAAAACTGTTTTTT; cdr3_aa: CASSAQGGRNEKLFF
d_call: -; v_call: TRBV11-2; clone_size: -; j_call: TRBJ2-7; cdr3_nt: TGTGCCAGCAGCTTAGATTCCGGGACAAGGGTCTACGAGCAGTACTTC; cdr3_aa: CASSLDSGTRVYEQYF
d_call: TRBD2; v_call: TRBV2; clone_size: -; j_call: TRBJ2-1; cdr3_nt: TGTGCCAGCATCCGCGGGCGGGAGAGGAATGAGCAGTTCTTC; cdr3_aa: CASIRGRERNEQFF
d_call: -; v_call: TRBV7-2; clone_size: -; j_call: TRBJ1-2; cdr3_nt: -; cdr3_aa: CASSRVGPGADDTF
d_call: -; v_call: TRBV28; clone_size: -; j_call: TRBJ2-1; cdr3_nt: TGTGCCCGGCACATGAGACTAAGCTACAATGAGCAGTTCTTC; cdr3_aa: CARHMRLSYNEQFF
d_call: TRBD1; v_call: TRBV7-2; clone_size: -; j_call: TRBJ2-7; cdr3_nt: TGTGCCAGCAGCTCTCGACAGGGATCCTACGAGCAGTACTTC; cdr3_aa: CASSSRQGSYEQYF
d_call: -; v_call: TRBV6-5; clone_size: -; j_call: TRBJ2-1; cdr3_nt: TGTGCCAGCAGTCGGTTGACAGGTACTGAGCAGTTCTTC; cdr3_aa: CASSRLTGTEQFF
d_call: -; v_call: TRBV7-8; clone_size: once; j_call: TRBJ2-3; cdr3_nt: TGTGCCAGCAGCTTTTGGCGGGATCCAGATACGCAGTATTTT; cdr3_aa: CASSFWRDPDTQYF
d_call: -; v_call: TRBV21-1; clone_size: -; j_call: TRBJ2-1; cdr3_nt: TGTGCCAGCACCTCGGTTGCTGGGCACGGGGGCAATGAGCAGTTCTTC; cdr3_aa: CASTSVAGHGGNEQFF
d_call: TRBD1; v_call: TRBV27; clone_size: -; j_call: TRBJ1-1; cdr3_nt: TGTGCCAGCAGTTTTTTCGGGACAGGGGGCTTTCGGGGGACTGAAGCTTTCTTT; cdr3_aa: CASSFFGTGGFRGTEAFF
d_call: TRBD2; v_call: TRBV5-8; clone_size: once; j_call: TRBJ2-7; cdr3_nt: TGTGCCAGCAGCTTGTATTTTGCGGGAGGGGGTTACGAGCAGTACTTC; cdr3_aa: CASSLYFAGGGYEQYF
d_call: -; v_call: TRBV7-9; clone_size: once; j_call: TRBJ1-4; cdr3_nt: TGTGCCAGCAGCTATCAGGGCCCGCTACTGTTTTTT; cdr3_aa: CASSYQGPLLFF
d_call: -; v_call: TRBV11-2; clone_size: -; j_call: TRBJ2-4; cdr3_nt: TGTGCCAGCAGCTTCGAGACGCAGGGGGCCAAAAACATTCAGTACTTC; cdr3_aa: CASSFETQGAKNIQYF
d_call: TRBD1; v_call: TRBV7-8; clone_size: once; j_call: TRBJ1-5; cdr3_nt: TGTGCCAGCAGCCCGACAGGACAGGGATGGGGCAATCAGCCCCAGCATTTT; cdr3_aa: CASSPTGQGWGNQPQHF
d_call: TRBD2; v_call: TRBV29-1; clone_size: -; j_call: TRBJ2-1; cdr3_nt: TGCAGCGTCGGACTAGCGGGTTCCAATGAGCAGTTCTTC; cdr3_aa: CSVGLAGSNEQFF
d_call: TRBD1; v_call: TRBV28; clone_size: few; j_call: TRBJ2-3; cdr3_nt: TGTGCCAGCCAACAGGGGGCCACAGATACGCAGTATTTT; cdr3_aa: CASQQGATDTQYF
d_call: -; v_call: TRBV6-5; clone_size: -; j_call: TRBJ2-6; cdr3_nt: TGTGCCAGCAGTTCGGTCTCTGGGGCCAACGTCCTGACTTTC; cdr3_aa: CASSSVSGANVLTF
d_call: -; v_call: TRBV27; clone_size: -; j_call: TRBJ1-3; cdr3_nt: TGTGCCAGCAGTTTCAGGGAAGGGTCTCGGAACACCATATATTTT; cdr3_aa: CASSFREGSRNTIYF
d_call: TRBD2; v_call: TRBV11-2; clone_size: -; j_call: TRBJ2-7; cdr3_nt: TGTGCCAGCAGCCGCCGGGAGGTAGCGGGTTACGAGCAGTACTTC; cdr3_aa: CASSRREVAGYEQYF